These T cell receptor beta chains were read from a single sample in a study of blood T cell repertoires in COVID-19. The table came from immunoSEQ multiplex PCR; TCRdb's copy has only in-frame clones and leaves some out. Of about 480,000 clones in the sample, approximately 90% were seen once. The sequenced material came from peripheral blood. The receptors were sampled from a woman aged 45-60 years with COVID-19, enrolled during active disease. Both conserved end residues are trimmed from each CDR3. A D gene is named only where the DNA matches it firmly.

J: TRBJ2-7; D: .; V: TRBV28; CDR3: ASGRPGLEQY
J: TRBJ1-3; D: TRBD1; V: TRBV18; CDR3: ASSPSGTGGRNTIY
J: TRBJ1-1; D: .; V: TRBV18; CDR3: ASSQQANTEAF
J: TRBJ1-1; D: .; V: TRBV7-9; CDR3: ASSLQYTEAF
J: TRBJ1-6; D: .; V: TRBV4-2; CDR3: ASSFIPTDNSPLH
J: TRBJ1-4; D: TRBD1; V: TRBV4-1; CDR3: ASSQDPQGATNEKLF
J: TRBJ1-2; D: .; V: TRBV7-2; CDR3: ASTSREGYT
J: TRBJ2-2; D: .; V: TRBV27; CDR3: ASSLVNTGELF
J: TRBJ2-1; D: TRBD1; V: TRBV5-1; CDR3: ASSPTGERYNEQF
J: TRBJ1-6; D: .; V: TRBV28; CDR3: ASSLRSSYNSPLH
J: TRBJ2-1; D: TRBD2; V: TRBV29-1; CDR3: SGGLADNEQF
J: TRBJ2-5; D: .; V: TRBV5-4; CDR3: ASSRPGAQETQY
J: TRBJ2-1; D: TRBD2; V: TRBV7-2; CDR3: ASSQAGGRSYNEQF
J: TRBJ2-7; D: .; V: TRBV12-3/TRBV12-4; CDR3: ASSSFYEQY
J: TRBJ1-5; D: .; V: TRBV13; CDR3: ASSLGRGQPQH
J: TRBJ1-1; D: TRBD1; V: TRBV25-1; CDR3: ASRSTGVEAF
J: TRBJ1-3; D: .; V: TRBV6-5; CDR3: ASSYSSRNTIY
J: TRBJ2-2; D: TRBD2; V: TRBV5-5; CDR3: ASSLGLAGGIGGELF
J: TRBJ2-1; D: TRBD2; V: TRBV9; CDR3: ASSPGAGGPYNEQF
J: TRBJ1-1; D: .; V: TRBV7-8; CDR3: ASSFDTLVRDTEAF
J: TRBJ2-2; D: TRBD2; V: TRBV4-2; CDR3: ASSQEPSGGYAGELF
J: TRBJ2-1; D: .; V: TRBV11-2; CDR3: ASSQHTSYNEQF